This T cell receptor beta chain comes out of a study of T-cell memory formation after mild COVID-19. With 4 bases clipped from V and 8 bases from J, the junction kept 5 bases outside the gene matches. Looked up from germline, CDR1 is SEHNR and CDR2 is FQNEAQ (reference sequence). CDR3 size: 12 residues. TCRdb independently ran MiXCR on the 5' RACE reads; one entry per CDR3 protein. Here the sample spans almost 250,000 distinct CDR3 sequences, 15% being singletons. The rearrangement uses TRBV7-9 and TRBJ2-7; 7 bases agree with TRBD1. This clonotype originated in an adult woman who had mild COVID-19 (a few samples of this study predate the infection). Cell type and time point are not known. Sequencing used PBMCs or a T cell subset sorted from them (not recorded which). The CDR3 reads CASSSTGNKQYF. The CDR3 nucleotides are TGTGCCAGCAGCTCGACAGGGAACAAGCAGTACTTC.